This T cell receptor (beta chain) was identified in a study of glioma-infiltrating T cells. Study-wide points: CDR3 overlap between tissue and blood was very small. Gliomas, especially low-grade, showed above-expected tissue-blood divergence; non-neoplastic patients showed below.

A remark on this clonotype: The antigen remains unidentified.

TCR alpha and beta CDR3 regions were amplified from RNA using iRepertoire nested multiplex PCR. One-step reverse transcription and amplification started from approximately 100-400 ng of tissue mRNA or PBMC total RNA. TCRdb re-called the multiplex PCR reads with MiXCR, one entry per CDR3 protein. The sample shows approximately 45,000 distinct CDR3 sequences, about 22% of them seen only once. Germline loops: CDR1 MNHEY, CDR2 SMNVEV (reference sequence). The ends were cut back, 5 bases at V and 4 bases at J, with 11 bases in the middle. CDR3 length: 13 residues. Specimen: glioma tissue, nonneoplastic brain tissue, or PBMCs (not recorded which). This chain links TRBV27 with TRBJ2-5, with D unclear. This clonotype was sampled from a human donor with low-grade glioma or glioblastoma, undergoing nonglioma brain surgery, or in good health (not recorded which). For the CDR3, the DNA is TGTGCCAGCAGTCCCTTCAACACAGAGACCCAGTACTTC. It is translated as CASSPFNTETQYF.